The rows below give T cell receptor beta chains drawn from one sample of a study of control samples from healthy donors and cancer patients. Libraries were prepared by immunoSEQ multiplex PCR; TCRdb keeps only in-frame clonotypes and omits some of them. The sample has over 80,000 clones, 79% seen once. Sequenced input: blood. These receptors were collected from a woman between 25 and 40 years old in good health. CDR3s include the opening cysteine and the closing phenylalanine or tryptophan. The size entry is marked missing in some rows and otherwise reads once, few, many or a size class.

size	J	V	CDR3
NA	TRBJ2-1	TRBV19	CASSIGVYNEQFF
NA	TRBJ1-1	TRBV19	CASSIGQGAGTEAFF
NA	TRBJ2-7	TRBV7-2	CASSLAGGPYEQYF
NA	TRBJ1-1	TRBV5-1	CASSFLSNTEAFF
NA	TRBJ1-1	TRBV11-3	CASSRVRGTEAFF
NA	TRBJ1-5	TRBV27	CASSFVAGQLYSNQPQHF
NA	TRBJ2-3	TRBV11-2	CASSEQPGLETHF
NA	TRBJ1-5	TRBV30	CAWSGDNSNQPQHF
NA	TRBJ2-5	TRBV11-2	CASSLGRSGVLETQYF
NA	TRBJ2-7	TRBV11-2	CASSPTRPPYEQYF
NA	TRBJ1-6	TRBV30	CAWRERWKRSSYNSPLHF
once	TRBJ2-7	TRBV7-8	CASSLSGVGYEQYF
NA	TRBJ1-2	TRBV2	CASSEGQGAFYGYTF
NA	TRBJ1-6	TRBV19	CASQGGGTNSPLHF
NA	TRBJ2-2	TRBV5-6	CASSSWDRGTGELFF
once	TRBJ1-4	TRBV19	CASSMGLRRGTNEKLFF
NA	TRBJ2-3	TRBV5-1	CASSLEAGEITDTQYF
NA	TRBJ2-7	TRBV6-6	CASSYSWQGITYEQYF
NA	TRBJ2-2	TRBV7-3	CASSLIDRGDRAGELFF
NA	TRBJ2-7	TRBV6-2/TRBV6-3	CASSLIYGTAFEQYF
NA	TRBJ2-7	TRBV5-5	CASRLAVGQGAYEQYF
NA	TRBJ2-1	TRBV7-3	CASSRGHVARANEQFF
NA	TRBJ2-6	TRBV21-1	CASSRGQGAGANVLTF
NA	TRBJ2-1	TRBV4-1	CASSRLWGAGGSSYNEQFF
NA	TRBJ2-5	TRBV6-5	CASSQGGPQYF
NA	TRBJ2-2	TRBV11-2	CASRTSGYAGELFF
NA	TRBJ2-7	TRBV30	CAWSGRENEQYF
NA	TRBJ2-4	TRBV3-1/TRBV3-2	CASSQDHVGGQNIQYF